Below, 4 T cell receptor beta chains from the same sample are listed, as sequenced in a study of blood T cell repertoires in COVID-19. The table came from immunoSEQ multiplex PCR; TCRdb's copy has only in-frame clones and leaves some out. Among 120,000 to 150,000 clones listed, roughly 80% were seen once. Specimen: peripheral blood. Receptor source: a man aged 45 to 65 with acute or convalescent COVID-19.

This clone was seen a single time. The rearrangement uses TRBV6-4 and TRBJ1-6; D gene ambiguous. The CDR3 extends over 13 amino acids. In germline, CDR1 is MRHNA, CDR2 SNTAGT. V dropped 4 bases and J dropped 7 bases, with 8 bases sitting between them. The CDR3 loop is CASSAVLNSPLHF. In nucleotides, the CDR3 is TGTGCCAGCAGTGCAGTCCTCAATTCACCCCTCCACTTT.

The rearrangement joins TRBV19 to TRBJ1-2; TRBD1 matches 9 bases. This CDR3 contains 17 residues. CDR1 is LNHDA, CDR2 SQIVND, per germline (reference sequence). The V and J ends lost 1 base and 6 bases, in that order; junction bases with no gene match: 12. The CDR3: CASSIALGQGFSDGYTF. The CDR3, as DNA: TGTGCCAGTAGTATAGCCCTGGGACAGGGTTTCTCTGATGGCTACACCTTC.

The chain employs TRBV6-4 and TRBJ2-7, with 12 bases aligning to TRBD2. The CDR3 loop spans 18 amino acids. Germline V gene lookup returns CDR1 MRHNA and CDR2 SNTAGT. Losses at the gene ends were 0 bases for V and 2 bases for J; bases not matched to a gene: 8. The CDR3 DNA is TGTGCCAGCAGTGACTCCCGTCTAGCGGGGGGGCACCCCTACGAGCAGTACTTC. It encodes CASSDSRLAGGHPYEQYF.

The chain employs TRBV19 and TRBJ2-1, with TRBD1 as a possible D gene (6 bases). Germline CDR1 LNHDA, CDR2 SQIVND (reference sequence). CDR3 size: 14 residues. Trimming took off 3 bases at V and 4 bases at J, with 10 bases between the two ends. Here the CDR3 reads CASSMGTPYNEQFF. CDR3 nucleotides: TGTGCCAGTAGTATGGGGACACCGTACAATGAGCAGTTCTTC.